The rows below give T cell receptor beta chains drawn from one sample of a study of blood T cell repertoires in COVID-19. The method was immunoSEQ multiplex PCR; TCRdb's version includes in-frame clones alone and lacks a portion of them. The table records about 190,000 clones, 89% of them present only once. Sequenced input: peripheral blood. The receptors were sampled from a man aged 40-49 years with acute or convalescent COVID-19. Each CDR3 is given with its conserved first and last residue. The order of the fields is clone size, J gene, V gene, D gene, CDR3 DNA, CDR3 protein. The D gene is left open where the match is weak. Rows may omit the clone size; those that give it use once, few, many or a size class.

>NA|TRBJ2-5|TRBV30|NA
TGTGCCTGGAGTGTACTGGTCGGACAGAGGGAGACCCAGTACTTC
CAWSVLVGQRETQYF
>NA|TRBJ2-6|TRBV10-3|NA
TGTGCCATCAGTGAGTCGGAGCAGAACCCTGGGGCCAACGTCCTGACTTTC
CAISESEQNPGANVLTF
>NA|TRBJ1-1|TRBV18|TRBD1
TGTGCCAGCTCCCCGACAGGGGATGCGAACACTGAAGCTTTCTTT
CASSPTGDANTEAFF
>NA|TRBJ2-7|TRBV10-3|TRBD1
TGTGCCATCAGTGAGCCGCGGACAGGAGACTCCTACGAGCAGTACTTC
CAISEPRTGDSYEQYF
>few|TRBJ1-2|TRBV7-9|NA
TGTGCCAGCTACTTCCCCTCGCGTGACACTAACTATGGCTACACCTTC
CASYFPSRDTNYGYTF
>NA|TRBJ1-2|TRBV15|NA
TGTGCCACCAGCAGAGCGGGGTTTGGCTACACCTTC
CATSRAGFGYTF
>NA|TRBJ1-2|TRBV15|NA
TGTGCCACCAGCAGAGATCAGGTTAACGGCTACACCTTC
CATSRDQVNGYTF
>NA|TRBJ1-2|TRBV19|TRBD1
TGTGCCAGTAGTCCGGGAGGACAGGGCCACTATGCCTACACCTTC
CASSPGGQGHYAYTF
>NA|TRBJ2-5|TRBV10-3|TRBD1
TGTGCCATCAGTGAAGAGGACAGGGTGGTAGAGACCCAGTACTTC
CAISEEDRVVETQYF
>NA|TRBJ1-1|TRBV6-5|NA
TGTGCCAGCAACGAGGGCGGGATGAACACTGAAGCTTTCTTT
CASNEGGMNTEAFF
>NA|TRBJ2-6|TRBV9|NA
TGTGCCAGCACCCTAGGCTCTGGGGCCAACGTCCTGACTTTC
CASTLGSGANVLTF
>NA|TRBJ2-4|TRBV2|NA
TGTGCCAGCAGGGACCAGGGCTTTCTTCAGTACTTC
CASRDQGFLQYF